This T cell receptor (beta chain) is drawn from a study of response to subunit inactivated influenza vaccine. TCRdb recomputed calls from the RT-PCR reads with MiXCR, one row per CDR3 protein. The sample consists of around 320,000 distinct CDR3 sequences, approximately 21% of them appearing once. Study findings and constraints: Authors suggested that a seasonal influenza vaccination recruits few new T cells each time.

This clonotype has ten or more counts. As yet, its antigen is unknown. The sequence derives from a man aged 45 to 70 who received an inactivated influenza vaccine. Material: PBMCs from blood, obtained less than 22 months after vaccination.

The CDR3 loop reads CSALNSGGRNYGYTF. The CDR3 bases are TGCAGTGCCTTGAATTCCGGGGGCCGTAACTATGGCTACACCTTC. The rearrangement uses TRBV20-1 and TRBJ1-2, with D possibly matching TRBD1 (6 bases). V dropped 6 bases and J dropped 1 base, with 18 bases sitting between them. This CDR3 has 15 amino acids. The germline V gene encodes CDR1 DFQATT and CDR2 SNEGSKA (reference sequence).